A single sample is the source of the 8 T cell receptor beta chains below, sequenced in a study of blood T cells in healthy people across ages. Next came a second PCR, run for about 6 to 12 cycles, which used a sample-barcoded 5' primer along with a J-beta primer mix. TCRdb recomputed calls from the 5' RACE reads with MiXCR, one row per CDR3 protein. Of approximately 780,000 distinct CDR3 sequences listed, roughly 25% are singletons. These records were also assigned to another study, of T cells of mothers and their children.

Sequences were obtained from blood. The receptor source for this set is a boy aged 5-17 years in good health.

This clonotype turned up a few times. The rearrangement uses TRBV28 and TRBJ2-7; D is uncertain. Trimming took 4 bases from V and 3 from J, leaving 19 bases between them. The CDR3 has 16 amino acids. Germline CDR1 MDHEN, CDR2 SYDVKM. CDR3 residues: CASSSPGSGSYYEQYF. DNA of the CDR3: TGTGCCAGCAGTTCCCCAGGCTCGGGCAGCTACTACGAGCAGTACTTC. Filled out from reference TRBV28 and TRBJ2-7, the complete variable domain reads DVKVTQSSRYLVKRTGEKVFLECVQDMDHENMFWYRQDPGLGLRLIYFSYDVKMKEKGDIPEGYSVSREKKERFSLILESASTNQTSMYLCASSSPGSGSYYEQYFGPGTRLTVT.

This clonotype has more than one count but fewer than ten. V usage is TRBV2 and J usage is TRBJ1-1, with D perhaps matching TRBD1 (6 bases). Trimming removed 7 bases from V and 2 bases from J, with 14 bases in between. There are 14 residues in the CDR3. CDR1 is SNHLY and CDR2 is FYNNEI in the germline V gene. In DNA, the CDR3 is TGTGCCAGCACCGAAGGGGGGTTTAACACTGAAGCTTTCTTT. Translation: CASTEGGFNTEAFF. The entire variable domain, with the rest obtained from reference TRBV2 and TRBJ1-1, is as follows: EPEVTQTPSHQVTQMGQEVILRCVPISNHLYFYWYRQILGQKVEFLVSFYNNEISEKSEIFDDQFSVERPDGSNFTLKIRSTKLEDSAMYFCASTEGGFNTEAFFGQGTRLTVV.

Worth noting for this clonotype: Because it lacks the conserved phenylalanine or tryptophan at the end, this CDR3 is likely a read error. The chain links TRBV7-2 to TRBJ2-7, with unresolved D. V was pared by 1 base and J by 0 bases, with 7 bases between. The CDR3 sequence is 14 residues long. Germline lookup yields CDR1 SGHTA and CDR2 FQGNSA. CDR3 nucleotides: TGTGCCAGCAGCTTAGTCCCTACCTCCTACGAGCAGTACCTC. Its protein is CASSLVPTSYEQYL.

This rearrangement joins TRBV9 to TRBJ2-5, with a weak D call TRBD1 (6 bases). The CDR3 totals 15 residues. V was trimmed by 3 bases and J by 6 bases, leaving 18 bases between them. Germline V gene sequence: CDR1 SGDLS, CDR2 YYNGEE. CDR3 nucleotides: TGTGCCAGCAGCGATGACGGGACACCTTGGAAGACCCAGTACTTC. Residues: CASSDDGTPWKTQYF.

This clonotype has a handful of counts. The genes are TRBV12-3 or TRBV12-4 and TRBJ1-4; possibly TRBD1 for D (5 bases). The V end was cut by 5 bases, the J end by 0 bases, with 10 bases between. The length of the CDR3 is 15 residues. The CDR3 sequence is CASSGTGATNEKLFF. CDR3 nucleotide sequence: TGTGCCAGCAGTGGGACGGGAGCAACTAATGAAAAACTGTTTTTT.

V is TRBV29-1 and J is TRBJ1-4; D might be TRBD1 (5 bases). The CDR3 extends over 14 amino acids. The V gene lost 6 bases and the J gene lost 5 bases, with 16 bases spanning the gap. CDR1 is SQVTM, CDR2 ANQGSEA, per germline. CDR3 protein: CSVTSGTQNEKLFF. The CDR3 nucleotides are TGCAGCGTCACCTCCGGGACGCAGAATGAAAAACTGTTTTTT.

This clonotype appeared a few times. V is TRBV28 and J is TRBJ2-5, with 9 bases lining up with TRBD2. Looked up from germline, CDR1 is MDHEN and CDR2 is SYDVKM. This CDR3 contains 16 residues. V lost 5 bases to trimming and J lost 5 bases; unmatched junction nucleotides: 12. The CDR3 DNA reads as TGTGCCAGCAGTCCGTACCCCGGGCTAGCGGGGGAGACCCAGTACTTC. It yields the protein CASSPYPGLAGETQYF.

This chain joins TRBV5-5 and TRBJ2-1; TRBD1 matches 7 bases. With the DNA end fitting TRBJ2-7 better, the J assignment may be wrong. Germline CDR1 is SGHKS and CDR2 is YYEKEE (reference sequence). This CDR3 spans 15 amino acids. CDR3 coding DNA: TGTGCCAGCAGCTCGCTCCGGGACAGACACCGCGAGCAGTACTTC. This sequence encodes CASSSLRDRHREQYF.